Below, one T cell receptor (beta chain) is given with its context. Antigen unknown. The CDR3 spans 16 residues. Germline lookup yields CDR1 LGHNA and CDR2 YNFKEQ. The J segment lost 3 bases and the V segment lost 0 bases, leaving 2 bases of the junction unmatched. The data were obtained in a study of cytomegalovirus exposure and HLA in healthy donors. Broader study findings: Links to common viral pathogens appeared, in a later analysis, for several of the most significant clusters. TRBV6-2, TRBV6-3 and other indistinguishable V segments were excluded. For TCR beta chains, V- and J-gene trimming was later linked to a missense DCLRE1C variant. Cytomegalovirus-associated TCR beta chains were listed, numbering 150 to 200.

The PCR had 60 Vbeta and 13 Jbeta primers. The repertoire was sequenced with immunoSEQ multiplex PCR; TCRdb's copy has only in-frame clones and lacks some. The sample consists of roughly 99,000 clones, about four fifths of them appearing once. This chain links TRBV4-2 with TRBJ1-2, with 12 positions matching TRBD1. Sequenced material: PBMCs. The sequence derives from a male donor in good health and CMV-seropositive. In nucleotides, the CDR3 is TGTGCCAGCAGCCAAGAGGGGACAGGGGGCGACTATGGCTACACCTTC. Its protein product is CASSQEGTGGDYGYTF.